The T cell receptor beta chain under discussion was sequenced for a study of T cells in localized non-small cell lung cancer. In this sample, this clone turned up a few times. The CDR3 extends over 13 amino acids. Trimming took 8 bases from V and 4 from J, leaving 14 bases between them. The germline V gene encodes CDR1 MNHEY and CDR2 SMNVEV (reference sequence). Here immunoSEQ multiplex PCR was the method, and the copy in TCRdb shows in-frame clones only, minus some. The data contain some 66,000 clones, roughly 81% of them singletons. This TCR was sampled from an older female donor with stage I lung adenocarcinoma. The chain links TRBV27 to TRBJ1-2; D not resolved. Sequencing was performed on peripheral blood, taken before any cancer treatment. In DNA form, the CDR3 reads TGTGCCAGCGGAGCTGTGGGCGGCTATGGCTACACCTTC. Amino acid sequence: CASGAVGGYGYTF.